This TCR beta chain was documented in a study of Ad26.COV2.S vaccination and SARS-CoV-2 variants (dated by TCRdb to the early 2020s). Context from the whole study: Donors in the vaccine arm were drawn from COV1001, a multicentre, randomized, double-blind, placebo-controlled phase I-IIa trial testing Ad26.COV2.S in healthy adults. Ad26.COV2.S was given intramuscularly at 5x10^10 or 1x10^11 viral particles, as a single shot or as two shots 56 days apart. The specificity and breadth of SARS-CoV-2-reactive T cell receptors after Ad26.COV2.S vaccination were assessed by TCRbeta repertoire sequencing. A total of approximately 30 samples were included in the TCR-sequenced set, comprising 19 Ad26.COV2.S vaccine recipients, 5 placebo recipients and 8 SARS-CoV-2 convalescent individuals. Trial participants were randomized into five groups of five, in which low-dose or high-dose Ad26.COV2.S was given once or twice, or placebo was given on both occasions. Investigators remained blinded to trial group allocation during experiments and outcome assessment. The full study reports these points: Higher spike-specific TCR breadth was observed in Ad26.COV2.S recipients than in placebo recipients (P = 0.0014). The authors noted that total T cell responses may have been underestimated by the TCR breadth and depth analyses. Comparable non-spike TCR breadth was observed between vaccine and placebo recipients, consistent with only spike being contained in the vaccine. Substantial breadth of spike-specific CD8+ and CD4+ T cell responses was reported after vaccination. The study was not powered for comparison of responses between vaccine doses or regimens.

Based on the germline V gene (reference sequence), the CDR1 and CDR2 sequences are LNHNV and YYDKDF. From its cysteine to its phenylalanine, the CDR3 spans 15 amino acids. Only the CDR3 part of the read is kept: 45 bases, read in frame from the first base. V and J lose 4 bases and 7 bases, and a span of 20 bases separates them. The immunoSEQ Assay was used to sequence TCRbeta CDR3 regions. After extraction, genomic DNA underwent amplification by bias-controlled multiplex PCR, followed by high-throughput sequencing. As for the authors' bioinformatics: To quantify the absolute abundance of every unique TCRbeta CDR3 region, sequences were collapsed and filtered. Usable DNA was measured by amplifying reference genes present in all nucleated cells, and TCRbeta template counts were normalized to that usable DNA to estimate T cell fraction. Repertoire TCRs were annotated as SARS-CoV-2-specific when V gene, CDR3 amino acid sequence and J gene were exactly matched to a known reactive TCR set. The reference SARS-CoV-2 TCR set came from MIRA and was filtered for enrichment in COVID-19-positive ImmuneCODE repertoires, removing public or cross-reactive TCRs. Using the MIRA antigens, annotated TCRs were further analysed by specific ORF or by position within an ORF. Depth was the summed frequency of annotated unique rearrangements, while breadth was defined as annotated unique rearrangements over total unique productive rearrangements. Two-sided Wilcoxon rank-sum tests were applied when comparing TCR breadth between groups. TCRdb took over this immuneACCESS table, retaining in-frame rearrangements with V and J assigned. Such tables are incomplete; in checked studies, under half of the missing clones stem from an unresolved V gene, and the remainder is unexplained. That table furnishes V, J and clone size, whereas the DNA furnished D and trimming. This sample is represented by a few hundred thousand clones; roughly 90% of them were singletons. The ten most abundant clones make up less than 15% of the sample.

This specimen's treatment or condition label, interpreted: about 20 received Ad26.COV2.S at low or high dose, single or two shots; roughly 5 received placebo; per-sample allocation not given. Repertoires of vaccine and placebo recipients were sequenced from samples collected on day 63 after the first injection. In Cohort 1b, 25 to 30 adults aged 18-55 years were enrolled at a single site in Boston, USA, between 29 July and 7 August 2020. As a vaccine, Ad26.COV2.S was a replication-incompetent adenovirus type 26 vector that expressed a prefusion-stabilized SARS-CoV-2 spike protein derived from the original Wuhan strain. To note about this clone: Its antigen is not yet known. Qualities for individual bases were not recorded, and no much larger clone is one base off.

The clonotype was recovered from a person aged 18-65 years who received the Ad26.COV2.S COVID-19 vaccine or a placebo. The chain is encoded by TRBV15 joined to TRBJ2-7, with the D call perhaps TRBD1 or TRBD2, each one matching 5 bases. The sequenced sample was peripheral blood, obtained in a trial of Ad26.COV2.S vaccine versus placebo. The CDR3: CATSTGWDLPREQYF. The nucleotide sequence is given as TGTGCCACCAGCACTGGCTGGGACCTCCCTCGGGAGCAGTACTTC.